Following are 9 T cell receptor beta chains from one sample sequenced in a study of cytomegalovirus exposure and HLA in healthy donors. Amplification used 60 Vbeta primers and 13 Jbeta primers. Clones were sequenced by immunoSEQ multiplex PCR, and TCRdb holds only the in-frame ones, with some missing. Counted here are roughly 150,000 clones, 70% to 90% occurring once; the ten biggest clones make up 2% to 2.5%. The sample comprised PBMCs. These receptors came from a woman younger than 30 in good health and CMV-seronegative.

The chain recombines TRBV10-1 with TRBJ2-2; 11 bases are a match to TRBD2. V lost 6 bases and J lost 0; bases outside the gene matches: 6. The CDR3 is made up of 17 amino acids. Germline V gene lookup returns CDR1 WNHNN and CDR2 SYGVQD (reference sequence). This CDR3 reads CASSELAGGANTGELFF. In nucleotides, the CDR3 is TGCGCCAGCAGCGAGCTAGCGGGGGGCGCGAACACCGGGGAGCTGTTTTTT.

The genes are TRBV7-2 and TRBJ2-5; 8 positions agree with TRBD1. Trimming cost V 6 bases and J 2 bases; bases outside gene matches: 2. CDR1 SGHTA and CDR2 FQGNSA come from the germline V gene. This CDR3 contains 13 residues. CDR3 amino acids: CASRRTGQETQYF. The CDR3 bases are TGTGCCAGCAGGCGGACAGGGCAAGAGACCCAGTACTTC.

J is TRBJ2-7 and V is TRBV27; D not resolved. The V and J ends lost 3 bases and 3 bases respectively, with 12 bases between them. Germline assignment: CDR1 MNHEY and CDR2 SMNVEV (reference sequence). This CDR3 region has 14 residues. The CDR3 sequence is CASSLVANHYEQYF. CDR3 bases: TGTGCCAGCAGTTTGGTGGCAAACCACTACGAGCAGTACTTC.

The rearrangement links TRBV29-1 to TRBJ2-7; 7 bases map to TRBD1. Germline lookup yields CDR1 SQVTM and CDR2 ANQGSEA. The CDR3 is made up of 14 amino acids. After removal of 1 base from V and 6 bases from J, the junction contained 9 bases not matched to a gene. The CDR3 protein is CSVEVTRQGAEQYF. In DNA form, the CDR3 reads TGCAGCGTTGAAGTAACCCGACAGGGCGCCGAGCAGTACTTC.

The rearrangement joins TRBV5-4 to TRBJ2-7; TRBD1 matches at 8 bases. V lost 0 bases and J lost 4; bases outside the gene matches: 6. The CDR3 spans 15 residues. The V gene's germline CDR1 is SGHNT and CDR2 YYREEE (reference sequence). The CDR3 nucleotides read TGTGCCAGCAGCTTGGACGGGACAGGTCAATACGAGCAGTACTTC. This gives the protein CASSLDGTGQYEQYF.

This clone was picked up a small number of times. The chain combines TRBV5-5 with TRBJ2-7, with 14 bases lining up with TRBD2. Trimming took 4 bases from V and 1 from J; bases not matched to a gene: 7. This CDR3 has 17 amino acids. Germline values: CDR1 SGHKS, CDR2 YYEKEE (reference sequence). The DNA for the CDR3 is TGTGCCAGCAGCCTCCCGGGACTAGCGGGAGTGTCCTACGAGCAGTACTTC. Translated: CASSLPGLAGVSYEQYF.

This chain joins TRBV27 and TRBJ2-1, with 7 bases aligning to TRBD1. The CDR3 is 15 amino acids. V shed 6 bases and J 0 bases; nucleotides not matched to a gene: 5. Per germline, CDR1 MNHEY and CDR2 SMNVEV (reference sequence). CDR3 in DNA: TGTGCCAGCAGGCACAGGGGTAACTCCTACAATGAGCAGTTCTTC. Residues: CASRHRGNSYNEQFF.

CDR3 bases: TGTGCCAGCAGTCAGGGGGGTTACACAGATACGCAGTATTTT. It translates to CASSQGGYTDTQYF. The chain recombines TRBV9 with TRBJ2-3, with D possibly being TRBD1 (7 bases). V lost 5 bases to trimming and J lost 2 bases, with 12 bases between them. Germline CDR1 is SGDLS and CDR2 is YYNGEE. The CDR3 extends over 14 amino acids. Full variable domain (remainder filled in from reference TRBV9 and TRBJ2-3): DSGVTQTPKHLITATGQRVTLRCSPRSGDLSVYWYQQSLDQGLQFLIQYYNGEERAKGNILERFSAQQFPDLHSELNLSSLELGDSALYFCASSQGGYTDTQYFGPGTRLTVL.

This clone showed up just once. The rearrangement joins TRBV29-1 to TRBJ2-7; the match to TRBD2 covers 7 bases. CDR1 and CDR2 (germline): SQVTM, ANQGSEA. The CDR3 consists of 13 residues. V lost 2 bases, J lost 5 bases, and 6 bases stayed unmatched. The CDR3 is CSVEKREGNEQYF. The CDR3 DNA reads TGCAGCGTTGAAAAGCGGGAAGGGAACGAGCAGTACTTC.